One and the same sample provided the 4 T cell receptor beta chains below, sequenced in a study of blood T cell repertoires in COVID-19. Measured with immunoSEQ multiplex PCR; TCRdb has only the in-frame clones, and not every one. The sample records 150,000 to 200,000 clones, around 85% being singletons. The sequenced sample was peripheral blood. Receptors originate from a man aged 60 to 75 with COVID-19, enrolled during active disease.

The rearrangement links TRBV6-5 to TRBJ1-4; 8 nucleotides align to TRBD1. The CDR3 covers 15 residues. V was clipped by 6 bases and J by 2 bases; unmatched bases: 5. The V gene's germline CDR1 is MNHEY and CDR2 SVGAGI. Written as DNA, the CDR3 is TGTGCCAGCAGGGCAGGGGGCTCGACTAATGAAAAACTGTTTTTT. The encoded protein is CASRAGGSTNEKLFF.

This chain connects TRBV27 to TRBJ1-5; no firm D call. The germline V and J ends were trimmed by 4 bases and 0 bases, with 4 bases remaining between them. Germline loops: CDR1 MNHEY, CDR2 SMNVEV (reference sequence). The CDR3 is 13 residues long. CDR3 in DNA: TGTGCCAGCAGTTCATTTAGCAATCAGCCCCAGCATTTT. Its translation is CASSSFSNQPQHF.

The chain carries TRBV6-5 and TRBJ2-7; D call uncertain. Germline V gives CDR1 MNHEY, CDR2 SVGAGI. The CDR3 totals 15 residues. Trimming took 3 bases from V and 2 from J, leaving 14 bases between them. The CDR3 region has the DNA TGTGCCAGCAGTTATCAACCGACACTGACCTACGAGCAGTACTTC. Protein sequence: CASSYQPTLTYEQYF.

The chain carries TRBV4-1 and TRBJ2-5; 13 bases align to TRBD2. V shed 2 bases, J shed 3 bases, and the junction held 3 bases outside the gene matches. This CDR3 region has 16 residues. Germline V gives CDR1 MGHRA, CDR2 YSYEKL. CDR3 protein: CASSQIGLAGEETQYF. CDR3 coding DNA: TGCGCCAGCAGCCAAATTGGACTAGCGGGAGAAGAGACCCAGTACTTC.